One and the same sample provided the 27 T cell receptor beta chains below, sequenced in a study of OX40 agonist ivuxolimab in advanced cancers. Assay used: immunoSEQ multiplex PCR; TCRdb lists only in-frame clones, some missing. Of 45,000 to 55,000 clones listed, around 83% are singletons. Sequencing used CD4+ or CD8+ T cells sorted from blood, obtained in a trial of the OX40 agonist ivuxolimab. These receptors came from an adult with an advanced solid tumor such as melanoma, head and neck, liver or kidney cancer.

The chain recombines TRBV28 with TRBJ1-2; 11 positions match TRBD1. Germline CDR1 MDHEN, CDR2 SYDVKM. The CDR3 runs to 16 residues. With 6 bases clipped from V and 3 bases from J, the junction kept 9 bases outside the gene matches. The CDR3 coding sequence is TGTGCCAGCAGCTCCCATACGGGACAGGGGGACTATGGCTACACCTTC. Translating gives CASSSHTGQGDYGYTF.

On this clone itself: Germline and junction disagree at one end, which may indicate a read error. CDR3 nucleotide sequence: TGCAGCGTTACGGGACCGGGACAGATCTCCCTCTTT. This codes for CSVTGPGQISLF. This chain links TRBV29-1 with TRBJ1-1; TRBD1 matches at 7 bases. Germline V gene sequence: CDR1 SQVTM, CDR2 ANQGSEA. CDR3 length equals 12 residues.

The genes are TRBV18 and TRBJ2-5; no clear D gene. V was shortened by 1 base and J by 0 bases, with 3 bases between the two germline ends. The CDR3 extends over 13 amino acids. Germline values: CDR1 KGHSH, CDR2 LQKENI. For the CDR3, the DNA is TGTGCCAGCTCACCACAATACCAAGAGACCCAGTACTTC. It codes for CASSPQYQETQYF.

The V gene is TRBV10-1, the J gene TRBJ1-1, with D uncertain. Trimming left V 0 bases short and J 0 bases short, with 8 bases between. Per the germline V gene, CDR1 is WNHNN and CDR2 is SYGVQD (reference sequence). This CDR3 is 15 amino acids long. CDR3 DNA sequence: TGCGCCAGCAGTGAGTCGAAAGGGATGAACACTGAAGCTTTCTTT. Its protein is CASSESKGMNTEAFF.

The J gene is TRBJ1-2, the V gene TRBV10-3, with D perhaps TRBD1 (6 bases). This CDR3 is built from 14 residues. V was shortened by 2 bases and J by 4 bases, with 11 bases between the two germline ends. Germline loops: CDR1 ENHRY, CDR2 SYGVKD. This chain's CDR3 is CAISEKTGFYGYTF. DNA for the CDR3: TGTGCCATCAGTGAGAAAACAGGGTTCTATGGCTACACCTTC.

The CDR3, as DNA: TGTGCCAGCAGCTTACGAGGACAGGTGGGGCAACAAGAGACCCAGTACTTC. Its translation: CASSLRGQVGQQETQYF. The V and J genes are TRBV7-8 and TRBJ2-5, with 7 bases aligning to TRBD1. Per germline, CDR1 SGHVS and CDR2 FQNEAQ. The junction had 11 bases not matched to a gene; V was cut back by 2 bases and J by 2 bases. The CDR3 loop spans 17 amino acids.

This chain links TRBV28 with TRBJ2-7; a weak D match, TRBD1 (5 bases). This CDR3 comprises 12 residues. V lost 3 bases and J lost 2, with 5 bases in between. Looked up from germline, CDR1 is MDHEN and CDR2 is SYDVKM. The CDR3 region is CASSLTAYEQYF. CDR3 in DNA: TGTGCCAGCAGTTTGACAGCCTACGAGCAGTACTTC.

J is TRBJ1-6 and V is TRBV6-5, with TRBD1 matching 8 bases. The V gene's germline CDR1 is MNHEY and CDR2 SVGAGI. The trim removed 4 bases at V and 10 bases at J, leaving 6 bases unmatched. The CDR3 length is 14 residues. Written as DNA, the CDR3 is TGTGCCAGCAGTTCGACAGGGGTTAACTCACCCCTCCACTTT. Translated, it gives CASSSTGVNSPLHF.

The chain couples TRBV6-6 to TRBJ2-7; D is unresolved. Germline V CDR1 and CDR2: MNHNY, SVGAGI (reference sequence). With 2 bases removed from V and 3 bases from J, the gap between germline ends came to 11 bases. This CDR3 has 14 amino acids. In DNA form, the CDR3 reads TGTGCCAGCAGTTACGGGTTGCGGATCTACGAGCAGTACTTC. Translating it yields CASSYGLRIYEQYF.

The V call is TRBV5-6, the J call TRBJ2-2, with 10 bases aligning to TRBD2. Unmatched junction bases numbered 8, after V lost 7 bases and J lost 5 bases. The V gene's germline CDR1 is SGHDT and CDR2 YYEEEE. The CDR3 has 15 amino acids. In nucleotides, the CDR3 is TGTGCCAGCGGACCTAGCGGGAGAAGAACCGGGGAGCTGTTTTTT. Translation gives CASGPSGRRTGELFF.

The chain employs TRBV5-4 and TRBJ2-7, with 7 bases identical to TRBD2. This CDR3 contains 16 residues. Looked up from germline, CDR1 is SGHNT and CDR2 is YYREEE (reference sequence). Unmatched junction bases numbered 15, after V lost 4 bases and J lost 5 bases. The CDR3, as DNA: TGTGCCAGCAGCCAAAGGGTTACAGCGGGATGGGACGAGCAGTACTTC. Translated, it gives CASSQRVTAGWDEQYF.

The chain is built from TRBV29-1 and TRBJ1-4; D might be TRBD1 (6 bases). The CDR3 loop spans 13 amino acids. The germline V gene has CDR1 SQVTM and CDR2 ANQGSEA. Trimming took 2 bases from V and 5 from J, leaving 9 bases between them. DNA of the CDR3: TGCAGCGTTGAATGGCAGGGGAATGAAAAACTGTTTTTT. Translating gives CSVEWQGNEKLFF. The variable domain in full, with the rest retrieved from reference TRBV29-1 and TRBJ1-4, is SAVISQKPSRDICQRGTSLTIQCQVDSQVTMMFWYRQQPGQSLTLIATANQGSEATYESGFVIDKFPISRPNLTFSTLTVSNMSPEDSSIYLCSVEWQGNEKLFFGSGTQLSVL.

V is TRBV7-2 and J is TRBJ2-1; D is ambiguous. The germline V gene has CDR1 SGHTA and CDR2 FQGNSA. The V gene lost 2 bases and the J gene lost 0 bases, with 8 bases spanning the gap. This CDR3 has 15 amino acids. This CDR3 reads CASSLSAPSYNEQFF. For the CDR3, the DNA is TGTGCCAGCAGCTTAAGTGCTCCCTCCTACAATGAGCAGTTCTTC. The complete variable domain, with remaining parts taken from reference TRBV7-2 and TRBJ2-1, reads GAGVSQSPSNKVTEKGKDVELRCDPISGHTALYWYRQSLGQGLEFLIYFQGNSAPDKSGLPSDRFSAERTGGSVSTLTIQRTQQEDSAVYLCASSLSAPSYNEQFFGPGTRLTVL.

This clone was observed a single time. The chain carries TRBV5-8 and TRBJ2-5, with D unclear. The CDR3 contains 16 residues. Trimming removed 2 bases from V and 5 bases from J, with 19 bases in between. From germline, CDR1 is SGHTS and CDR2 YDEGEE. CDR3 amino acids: CASSLRRTQRKETQYF. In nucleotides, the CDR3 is TGTGCCAGCAGCTTACGTCGCACCCAACGGAAGGAGACCCAGTACTTC.

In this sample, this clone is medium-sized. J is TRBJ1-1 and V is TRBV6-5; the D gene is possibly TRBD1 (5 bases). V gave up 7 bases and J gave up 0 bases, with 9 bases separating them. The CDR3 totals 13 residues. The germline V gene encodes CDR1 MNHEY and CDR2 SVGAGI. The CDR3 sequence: CASKQDVNTEAFF. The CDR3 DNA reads TGTGCCAGCAAACAGGACGTGAACACTGAAGCTTTCTTT.

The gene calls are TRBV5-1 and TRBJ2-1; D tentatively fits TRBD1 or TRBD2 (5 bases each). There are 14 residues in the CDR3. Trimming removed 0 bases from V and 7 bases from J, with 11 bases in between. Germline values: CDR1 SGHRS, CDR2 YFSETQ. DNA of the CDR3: TGCGCCAGCAGCTTGGGGGAGAGGGGAAATGAGCAGTTCTTC. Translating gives CASSLGERGNEQFF.

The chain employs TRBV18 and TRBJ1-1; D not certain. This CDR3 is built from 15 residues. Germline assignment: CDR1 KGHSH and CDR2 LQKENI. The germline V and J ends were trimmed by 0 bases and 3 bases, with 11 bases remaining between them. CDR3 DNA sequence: TGTGCCAGCTCACCACCGATGGCGGTACACACTGAAGCTTTCTTT. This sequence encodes CASSPPMAVHTEAFF.

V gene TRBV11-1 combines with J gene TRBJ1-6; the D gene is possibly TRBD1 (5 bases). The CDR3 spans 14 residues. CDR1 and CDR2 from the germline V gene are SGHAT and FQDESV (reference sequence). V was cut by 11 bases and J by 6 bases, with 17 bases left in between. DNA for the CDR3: TGTGCCTCTCAGCCCAGGACAACTAATTCACCCCTCCACTTT. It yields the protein CASQPRTTNSPLHF.

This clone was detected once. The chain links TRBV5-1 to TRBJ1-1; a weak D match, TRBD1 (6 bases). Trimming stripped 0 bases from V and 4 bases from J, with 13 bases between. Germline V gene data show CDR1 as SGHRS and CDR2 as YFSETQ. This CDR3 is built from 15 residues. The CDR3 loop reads CASSLEGGKSTEAFF. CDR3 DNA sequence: TGCGCCAGCAGCTTGGAAGGGGGGAAAAGCACTGAAGCTTTCTTT.

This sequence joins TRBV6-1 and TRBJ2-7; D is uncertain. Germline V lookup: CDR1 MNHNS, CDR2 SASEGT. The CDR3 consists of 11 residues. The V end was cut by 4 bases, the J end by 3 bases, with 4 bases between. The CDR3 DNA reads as TGTGCCAGCAGTGGATACTACGAGCAGTACTTC. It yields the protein CASSGYYEQYF.

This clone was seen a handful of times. The CDR3 loop is CASSYGVAGTEQYF. CDR3 DNA sequence: TGTGCCAGCAGTTACGGAGTAGCGGGGACGGAGCAGTACTTC. The chain joins TRBV6-5 to TRBJ2-7; TRBD2 aligns across 8 bases. Germline V gene lookup returns CDR1 MNHEY and CDR2 SVGAGI. The CDR3 has 14 amino acids. The trim removed 2 bases at V and 7 bases at J, leaving 7 bases unmatched.

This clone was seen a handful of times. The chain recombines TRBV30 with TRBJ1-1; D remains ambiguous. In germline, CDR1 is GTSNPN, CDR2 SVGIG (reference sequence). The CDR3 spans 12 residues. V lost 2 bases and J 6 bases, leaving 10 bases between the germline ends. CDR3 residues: CAWSPRHSEAFF. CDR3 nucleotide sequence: TGTGCCTGGAGTCCGAGGCATTCTGAAGCTTTCTTT.

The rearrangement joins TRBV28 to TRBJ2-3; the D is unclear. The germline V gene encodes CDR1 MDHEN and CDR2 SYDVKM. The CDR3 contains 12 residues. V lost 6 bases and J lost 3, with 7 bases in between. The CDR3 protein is CASRTPTDTQYF. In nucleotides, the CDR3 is TGTGCCAGCAGGACACCAACAGATACGCAGTATTTT.

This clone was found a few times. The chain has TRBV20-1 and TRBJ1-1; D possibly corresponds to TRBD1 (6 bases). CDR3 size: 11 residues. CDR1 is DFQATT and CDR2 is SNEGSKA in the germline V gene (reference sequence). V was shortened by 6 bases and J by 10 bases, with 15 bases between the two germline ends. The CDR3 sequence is CSAKTDSTAFF. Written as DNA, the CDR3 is TGCAGTGCAAAGACGGACAGTACAGCTTTCTTT.

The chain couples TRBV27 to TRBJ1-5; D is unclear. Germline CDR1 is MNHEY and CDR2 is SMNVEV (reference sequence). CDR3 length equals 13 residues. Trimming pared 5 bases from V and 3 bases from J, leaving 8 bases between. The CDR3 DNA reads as TGTGCCAGCAGTCTAGAAAACAATCAGCCCCAGCATTTT. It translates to CASSLENNQPQHF.

CDR3 sequence reads: CASTPENLGDTIYF. Here the CDR3 DNA reads TGTGCCAGCACCCCAGAGAATCTAGGGGACACCATATATTTT. This chain joins TRBV6-1 and TRBJ1-3, with a weak D call TRBD1 (5 bases). Germline V gives CDR1 MNHNS, CDR2 SASEGT. V was pared by 7 bases and J by 8 bases, with 18 bases between. There are 14 residues in the CDR3.

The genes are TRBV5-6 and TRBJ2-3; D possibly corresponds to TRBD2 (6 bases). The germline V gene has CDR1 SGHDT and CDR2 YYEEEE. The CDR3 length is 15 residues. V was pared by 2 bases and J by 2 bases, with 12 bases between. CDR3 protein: CASSFGKGLTDTQYF. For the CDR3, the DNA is TGTGCCAGCAGCTTTGGCAAGGGACTCACAGATACGCAGTATTTT.